This TCR beta chain was retrieved from a study of pediatric ulcerative colitis (dated by TCRdb to between 2019 and 2020). About the study as a whole: Of the ulcerative colitis patients, about seven had pancolitis and two had left-sided colitis, and histology in every patient was consistent with ulcerative colitis. From nine newly diagnosed, treatment-naive pediatric ulcerative colitis patients and a handful of non-IBD control children, paired blood and rectal samples were collected. The Pediatric Ulcerative Colitis Activity Index classified a couple of patients as having mild disease, several as having moderate disease and three as having acute severe colitis. Beyond this particular receptor, the publication reports: Blood-derived T cells may have been included in the rectal pinch biopsies, particularly in patients with overt colitis. Because repertoires were derived from total lymphocyte DNA, patterns in rare subsets such as regulatory T cells may not have been reflected. The healthy control group was small, consisting of only four individuals. For technical reasons, blood samples from a couple of patients gave substantially fewer templates, and these samples were excluded from the blood-rectal overlap analysis. A couple of rectal CDR3 clonotypes were found in every ulcerative colitis patient but in no control. Features of the rectal repertoire distinguished controls, mild-moderate colitis patients and acute severe colitis patients, and in acute severe colitis rectal diversity was lower because of clonal expansions. Significantly higher autologous blood-rectal clonal overlap was found in ulcerative colitis patients than in controls, which suggested increased T cell trafficking to inflamed tissue.

Rearranged CDR3 beta regions were amplified from genomic DNA with multiplex V and J primers using the immunoSEQ TRB Survey service. Survey-level sequencing depth of up to 500,000 reads per sample was used to keep depth equal across samples. Libraries were purified and pooled, and sequencing was performed on Illumina technology. In the paper's pipeline: Productive clonality, sample overlap, pairwise scatters, CDR3 beta length, V/D/J gene usage and productiveness were all assessed with the immunoSEQ online tools. Calculated diversity was defined as the number of unique rearrangements divided by total templates, multiplied by 100, and Shannon and Simpson indices were computed as well. For principal component analysis, Z-score normalized data were analyzed with the R prcomp function and the ggbiplot package. Morisita's index was used to quantify the clonal overlap between blood and rectum within each subject. TCRdb retrieved this table from immuneACCESS and kept in-frame rearrangements only. Not all clones are present; in checked studies, unresolved V genes account for under half, and no reason is known for the remainder. V, J and clone size are taken as reported in that table, and D and trimming were inferred from the DNA itself. The sample table shows over 15,000 clones, and less than 85% are seen once. Together, the top ten hold 6.6% of the sample.

As to this clone: It has no known antigen specificity. No qualities accompany the bases; no much larger clone lies one base away.

One to two pinch biopsies were taken from the rectum for research during colonoscopy. No immunosuppressive medication had been given to the ulcerative colitis patients before the diagnostic colonoscopy. Before DNA was isolated, the rectal biopsies underwent proteinase K digestion. The Wizard kit (Promega) was used to extract genomic DNA from blood and intestinal samples. The sequence was obtained from a boy under 18 with moderate ulcerative colitis. The sample comprised gut tissue.

The CDR3 region has the sequence CASSEAPTGTYTF. The DNA is TGTGCCAGCAGTGAAGCGCCGACCGGGACTTACACCTTC. The chain is encoded by TRBV6-1 joined to TRBJ1-2; possibly the D gene is TRBD1, per 5 matching bases. The germline V gene yields MNHNS for CDR1 and SASEGT for CDR2. V is shortened by 0 bases, J by 11 bases, and the region joining them spans 13 bases. Its CDR3 holds 13 amino acids, cysteine through phenylalanine. CDR3 DNA is the only sequence kept; it has 39 bases, read in frame from the first base.